The clone carrying this T cell receptor beta chain was seen many times. TCRdb itself ran the PCR reads through MiXCR, one entry per CDR3 protein. The data show some 580,000 distinct CDR3 sequences, roughly 27% seen once. The V end was cut by 1 base, the J end by 5 bases, with 12 bases between. Germline CDR1 SNHLY, CDR2 FYNNEI. This CDR3 spans 14 amino acids. The data were taken from a study of molecular identifiers for immune sequencing clone quantification. The genes are TRBV2 and TRBJ2-7; D is uncertain. The specimen was naive CD8+ T cells from blood, with Jurkat cell RNA spiked in. As to subset: FACS-sorted CD8+CD4-CCR7+CD45RA+ naive T cells. The source of this sequence is a human donor in good health. Some libraries in this study had Jurkat cell RNA spiked in. CDR3: CASSEDSGQHEQYF. The DNA of the CDR3 is TGTGCCAGCAGTGAAGATTCGGGCCAGCACGAGCAGTACTTC.